This TCR beta chain was observed in a study of blood T cell repertoires in COVID-19 (dated by TCRdb to 2020 to 2022). Some background on the complete study: The collaborator samples originated in the United States, Italy and Spain and spanned the acute and convalescent phases of COVID-19. The samples were drawn from the first 160 participants of the ongoing ImmuneRACE study and from roughly 1,300 subjects provided by 6 global collaborators. Sample metadata almost always included a de-identified subject ID, COVID-19 status, age in years and sex. The repertoires were made available in a free public database intended to serve as a resource for research on the immune response to SARS-CoV-2. Deeply sampled blood TCRbeta repertoires from subjects exposed to, actively infected with, or recovered from COVID-19 were included in the dataset. The prospective study material was composed of cDNA or gDNA derived from T cells, B-cell-depleted T cells, or PBMCs. Where HLA class I and class II types were available, the types were taken from metadata supplied by the sample provider, not from assay-based typing.

TCRbeta CDR3 regions were amplified from genomic DNA using the immunoSEQ Assay, a bias-controlled multiplex PCR. The authors' pipeline ran thus. Within the assay, amplification of reference gene primers was used to estimate how many nucleated cells each sample contained. To quantify the absolute abundance of each unique TCRbeta CDR3 rearrangement, sequence reads were collapsed and filtered. For each sample, productive Simpson clonality was calculated as the square root of Simpson's diversity index across productive rearrangements. TCRdb stores this immuneACCESS table with in-frame sequences only. Part of the clones is absent; in the studies checked, under half of the shortfall reflects unresolved V genes, and no reason is known for the rest. The V and J calls and clone size come from that table; D and trimming were worked out from the DNA. For this sample the table gives some 180,000 clones, of which around 84% were detected only once. Clones ranked in the top ten supply about 13% of the sample.

Broad study findings and their caveats: How much clinical and demographic metadata was included differed by source and by participant, and the metadata was provided uncurated.

Trimming at the junction amounts to 0 bases on V and 1 base on J, and the germline ends lie 12 bases apart. The germline V gene gives CDR1 as MNHEY and CDR2 as SVGAGI. The CDR3 has 16 amino acids, counting the end cysteine and phenylalanine. This entry keeps only the CDR3 DNA: 48 bases, framed from base 1. Each collaborating institution followed its own protocols to collect whole blood in K2EDTA tubes. For TCRbeta analysis, collaborators shipped samples as frozen whole blood, isolated PBMCs, or DNA extracted from either of those sample types. With regard to this clone: Its antigen target is currently unknown. Base quality data are lacking; no much larger clone is found one base away.

The receptor was derived from a human donor in a cohort sampled during active COVID-19. The sequence joins TRBV6-5 to TRBJ1-1; TRBD1 could be the D gene, as 6 bases match. The sample was peripheral blood. The DNA is TGTGCCAGCAGTTACTCGACCCCAGGGGAGAACACTGAAGCTTTCTTT. The translation is CASSYSTPGENTEAFF.